This T cell receptor (beta chain) was found in a study of T-cell memory formation after mild COVID-19. Study-wide findings and caveats: Second-wave clones with a day 37 peak had unconfirmed SARS-CoV-2 specificity.

TCRdb ran MiXCR on the 5' RACE reads and lists one entry per CDR3 protein. The sample consists of 150,000 or so distinct CDR3 sequences, less than 25% of them appearing once. Points on this clonotype: What it binds is unknown.

The germline V gene encodes CDR1 PRHDT and CDR2 FYEKMQ (reference sequence). Trimming removed 3 bases at V and 1 base at J, with 10 bases between. The CDR3 runs to 15 residues. Sequencing was performed on PBMCs or a T cell subset sorted from them (not recorded which). The chain carries TRBV13 and TRBJ1-5, with D possibly matching TRBD1 (5 bases). This TCR derives from an adult woman who had mild COVID-19 (a few samples of this study predate the infection). Cell type and time point are not known. The CDR3 sequence: CASSLRGMSNQPQHF. The CDR3 bases are TGTGCCAGCAGCTTGAGGGGTATGAGCAATCAGCCCCAGCATTTT.